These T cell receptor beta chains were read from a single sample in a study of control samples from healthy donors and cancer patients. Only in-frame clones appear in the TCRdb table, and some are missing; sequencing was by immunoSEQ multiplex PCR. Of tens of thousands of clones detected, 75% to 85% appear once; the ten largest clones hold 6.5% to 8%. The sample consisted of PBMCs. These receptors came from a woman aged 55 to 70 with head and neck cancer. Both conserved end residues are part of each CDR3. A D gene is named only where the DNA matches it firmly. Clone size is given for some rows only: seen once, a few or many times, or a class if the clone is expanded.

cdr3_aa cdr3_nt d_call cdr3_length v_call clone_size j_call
CASSQESGRLFPYEQYF TGCGCCAGCAGCCAGGAAAGCGGGAGACTTTTTCCCTACGAGCAGTACTTC TRBD2 17 TRBV4-1 few TRBJ2-7
CASSSSGTGARPQHF TGTGCCAGCAGTTCCTCCGGGACAGGCGCCCGACCCCAGCATTTT TRBD1 15 TRBV27 few TRBJ1-5
CASSEWGISQPATYEQYF TGTGCCAGCAGTGAATGGGGGATTTCACAGCCCGCTACCTACGAGCAGTACTTC - 18 TRBV6-1 - TRBJ2-7
CASSQGSGRSTDTQYF TGTGCCAGCAGCCAGGGTAGCGGGAGAAGCACAGATACGCAGTATTTT TRBD2 16 TRBV4-2 - TRBJ2-3
CASSTRPGEAFF TGTGCCAGCAGTACAAGGCCAGGAGAAGCTTTCTTT - 12 TRBV6-5 once TRBJ1-1
CASSQEERGDYTQYF TGTGCCAGCAGCCAAGAGGAACGGGGGGACTATACGCAGTATTTT TRBD2 15 TRBV4-2 - TRBJ2-3
CASRLVDEQFF TGTGCCAGCAGATTGGTGGATGAGCAGTTCTTC - 11 TRBV6-5 - TRBJ2-1
CASRTSGNEQFF TGTGCCAGCAGAACTAGCGGCAATGAGCAGTTCTTC TRBD2 12 TRBV3-1/TRBV3-2 once TRBJ2-1
CAWGVGTAGDTQYF TGTGCCTGGGGAGTCGGGACAGCCGGGGATACGCAGTATTTT TRBD1 14 TRBV30 once TRBJ2-3
CASSLGLSGGPRGTQYF TGTGCCAGCAGCCTCGGATTATCGGGAGGGCCTAGAGGTACGCAGTATTTT TRBD2 17 TRBV7-2 once TRBJ2-3
CASRLWGDNEQFF TGTGCCAGCAGACTATGGGGGGACAATGAGCAGTTCTTC - 13 TRBV27 - TRBJ2-1
CASSPLRQGRTGELFF TGTGCCAGTAGTCCCCTGAGGCAGGGGCGGACCGGGGAGCTGTTTTTT - 16 TRBV19 - TRBJ2-2
CASSQDLEDGYTF TGTGCCAGCAGCCAAGATTTAGAAGATGGCTACACCTTC - 13 TRBV3-1/TRBV3-2 - TRBJ1-2
CASSPGTSGTGEQFF TGTGCCAGCAGTCCCGGGACTAGCGGGACTGGTGAGCAGTTCTTC TRBD2 15 TRBV6-2/TRBV6-3 once TRBJ2-1
CASSLSGTQPQHF TGTGCCAGCAGTTTATCAGGGACGCAGCCCCAGCATTTT - 13 TRBV12-3/TRBV12-4 - TRBJ1-5
CASSPRGNTGELFF TGCGCCAGCAGCCCCCGGGGGAACACCGGGGAGCTGTTTTTT - 14 TRBV5-1 - TRBJ2-2
CASSWGNQPQHF TGTGCCAGCAGCTGGGGTAATCAGCCCCAGCATTTT - 12 TRBV6-6 once TRBJ1-5
CASNPRVGASQPQHF TGTGCCAGTAACCCCAGGGTAGGGGCGAGTCAGCCCCAGCATTTT - 15 TRBV19 - TRBJ1-5
CASGRAGGYGYTF TGTGCCAGTGGCCGTGCAGGGGGGTACGGCTACACCTTC TRBD1 13 TRBV19 once TRBJ1-2
CSARADNEQFF TGCAGTGCTAGAGCGGACAATGAGCAGTTCTTC - 11 TRBV20-1 - TRBJ2-1
CATSRPGAKETQYF TGTGCCACCAGCAGGCCCGGGGCTAAAGAGACCCAGTACTTC - 14 TRBV15 - TRBJ2-5
CASSLGQANTEAFF TGCGCCAGCAGCTTGGGTCAGGCGAACACTGAAGCTTTCTTT - 14 TRBV5-1 - TRBJ1-1
CASGQGPYEQYF TGTGCCAGCGGACAGGGGCCCTACGAGCAGTACTTC - 12 TRBV21-1 - TRBJ2-7
CASSQYQTRSGNTIYF TGTGCCAGCAGCCAATATCAGACGCGCTCTGGAAACACCATATATTTT - 16 TRBV16 - TRBJ1-3
CASSMNSKNTGELFF TGTGCCAGTAGTATGAACAGTAAAAACACCGGGGAGCTGTTTTTT - 15 TRBV19 - TRBJ2-2
CASSSTVVLVEAFF TGTGCCAGCAGCTCCACGGTTGTATTAGTAGAAGCTTTCTTT - 14 TRBV7-9 - TRBJ1-1
CASRYPTAYNSPLHF TGTGCAAGTCGCTACCCGACAGCGTATAATTCACCCCTCCACTTT - 15 TRBV12-2 - TRBJ1-6
CASSSELYRGYGYTF TGTGCCAGCAGCTCCGAGCTTTATCGGGGGTATGGCTACACCTTC - 15 TRBV7-9 - TRBJ1-2
CASSYGGINYGYTF TGTGCCAGCAGTTACGGTGGGATCAACTATGGCTACACCTTC - 14 TRBV6-2/TRBV6-3 - TRBJ1-2
CASSFGGARGYTF TGTGCCAGCAGTTTCGGCGGGGCCCGTGGCTACACCTTC - 13 TRBV27 - TRBJ1-2
CSATTGDNSPLHF TGCAGCGCGACCACAGGGGATAATTCACCCCTCCACTTT TRBD1 13 TRBV29-1 - TRBJ1-6
CASSSSGNSYNEQFF TGTGCCAGCAGTAGTAGCGGGAACTCCTACAATGAGCAATTCTTC TRBD2 15 TRBV9 - TRBJ2-1
CASSIGYGDGAFF TGTGCCAGTAGTATAGGTTACGGGGATGGGGCTTTCTTT - 13 TRBV19 few TRBJ1-1
CASSPDGAYTEAFF TGTGCCAGCAGTCCGGACGGAGCCTACACTGAAGCTTTCTTT - 14 TRBV6-6 - TRBJ1-1
CASSLATGLGTEAFF TGTGCCAGCAGCTTAGCGACAGGGCTGGGCACTGAAGCTTTCTTT TRBD1 15 TRBV7-2 - TRBJ1-1
CATSEFTGNYGYTF TGTGCCACCAGTGAATTTACAGGGAACTATGGCTACACCTTC - 14 TRBV24-1 - TRBJ1-2
CASSIPGQGAETQYF TGTGCCAGTAGTATACCGGGACAGGGGGCCGAGACCCAGTACTTC TRBD1 15 TRBV19 - TRBJ2-5
CASSIFYGTSTYEQYF TGTGCCAGCAGCATTTTCTATGGGACGTCCACCTACGAGCAGTACTTC - 16 TRBV11-2 - TRBJ2-7
CASSAGTDNSPLHF TGTGCCAGCAGCGCCGGGACAGATAATTCACCCCTCCACTTT TRBD1 14 TRBV3-1/TRBV3-2 - TRBJ1-6
CASSLAGNPQETQYF TGTGCCAGCTCGCTAGCGGGCAACCCCCAAGAGACCCAGTACTTC TRBD2 15 TRBV2 - TRBJ2-5
CASSQVLGLAGGYNEQFF TGCGCCAGCAGCCAAGTGTTGGGCTTAGCGGGAGGGTACAATGAGCAGTTCTTC TRBD2 18 TRBV4-1 once TRBJ2-1
CATSRVTGSRGNEQFF TGTGCCACCAGCAGAGTAACTGGCTCTCGGGGCAATGAGCAGTTCTTC - 16 TRBV15 few TRBJ2-1
CATATDPNTEAFF TGTGCCACCGCGACAGACCCGAACACTGAAGCTTTCTTT - 13 TRBV5-5 - TRBJ1-1
CASSADSLMEQFF TGTGCCAGCAGTGCGGACTCCTTAATGGAGCAGTTCTTC - 13 TRBV6-4 once TRBJ2-1
CASMTRGRLNQPQHF TGTGCCAGTATGACCCGGGGCCGACTTAATCAGCCCCAGCATTTT - 15 TRBV19 - TRBJ1-5
CASSSPSGVNTGELFF TGTGCCAGCAGCTCCCCAAGTGGGGTGAACACCGGGGAGCTGTTTTTT - 16 TRBV9 - TRBJ2-2
CASSRQGTSTDTQYF TGTGCCAGCAGTCGACAGGGTACTAGCACAGATACGCAGTATTTT TRBD1 15 TRBV7-2 - TRBJ2-3
CASSPPGLETQYF TGTGCCAGCAGCCCCCCCGGGCTGGAGACCCAGTACTTC - 13 TRBV9 few TRBJ2-5
CASSLESRASYNEQFF TGCGCCAGCAGCTTGGAGTCCAGGGCGTCCTACAATGAGCAGTTCTTC - 16 TRBV5-1 few TRBJ2-1
CASSLEAGSTYEQYF TGTGCTAGCAGCTTAGAGGCGGGAAGTACCTACGAGCAGTACTTC - 15 TRBV7-7 - TRBJ2-7
CASSLLRRVYGYTF TGTGCCAGCAGTTTATTGAGGAGGGTATATGGCTACACCTTC - 14 TRBV28 - TRBJ1-2
CASSTQGAFYGYTF TGTGCCAGTAGTACGCAGGGGGCTTTCTATGGCTACACCTTC TRBD1 14 TRBV19 - TRBJ1-2
CASRGWAEHNNEQFF TGTGCCAGCAGAGGATGGGCGGAACACAACAATGAGCAGTTCTTC - 15 TRBV11-3 - TRBJ2-1
CASSQAVGSNQPQHF TGTGCCAGCAGCCAAGCAGTGGGGAGCAATCAGCCCCAGCATTTT - 15 TRBV3-1/TRBV3-2 - TRBJ1-5
CAWSYSGRQETQYF TGTGCCTGGAGTTATTCGGGGAGGCAAGAGACCCAGTACTTC - 14 TRBV30 - TRBJ2-5